These 22 T cell receptor beta chains share one sample of origin, sequenced in a study of T cell repertoires in cytomegalovirus infection. TCRdb reprocessed the reads via MiXCR and lists one record per CDR3 protein. The repertoire holds 680,000 or so distinct CDR3 sequences, with approximately 40% as singletons. The source material was PBMCs. These receptors were taken from a human donor in good health (CMV status not recorded). Some clones in this sample may be carry-over from other donors' samples.

The sample holds a few counts of this clonotype. The chain is built from TRBV7-9 and TRBJ2-5, with 10 bases matching TRBD1. The ends lost 5 bases at V and 5 bases at J; junction bases unmatched: 14. The CDR3 is 17 amino acids. CDR1 and CDR2 from the germline V gene are SEHNR and FQNEAQ (reference sequence). This CDR3 is CASSRGRDRGPGETQYF. In nucleotides, the CDR3 is TGTGCCAGCAGCCGGGGCCGGGACAGGGGCCCGGGTGAGACCCAGTACTTC.

The chain employs TRBV9 and TRBJ2-7; TRBD1 matches 8 bases. Germline CDR1 and CDR2: SGDLS and YYNGEE. The V segment lost 4 bases and the J segment 3 bases; nucleotides outside the gene matches: 12. CDR3 size: 16 residues. The CDR3 spells CASSPRAGQGSYEQYF. CDR3 bases: TGTGCCAGCAGCCCGAGGGCCGGACAGGGTAGCTACGAGCAGTACTTC.

This clonotype was seen many times. This rearrangement joins TRBV10-3 to TRBJ2-2, with D uncertain. The CDR3 sequence is 13 residues long. Trimming removed 9 bases at V and 3 bases at J, with 11 bases between. Looked up from germline, CDR1 is ENHRY and CDR2 is SYGVKD. CDR3 sequence (DNA): TGTGCCATTTCAAGCCATCACACCGGGGAGCTGTTTTTT. This sequence encodes CAISSHHTGELFF.

This chain links TRBV6-6 with TRBJ1-1; no reliable D call. V was shortened by 6 bases and J by 4 bases, with 15 bases between the two germline ends. The CDR3 has 14 residues. Germline CDR1 reads MNHNY; CDR2 reads SVGAGI (reference sequence). In DNA form, the CDR3 reads TGTGCCAGCAGCCACGGGCGCCAGTCCACTGAAGCTTTCTTT. Translation: CASSHGRQSTEAFF.

This chain joins TRBV7-6 and TRBJ1-1, with TRBD1 matching 7 bases. The ends lost 2 bases at V and 10 bases at J; junction bases unmatched: 7. This CDR3 is built from 13 residues. Germline CDR1 reads SGHVS; CDR2 reads FNYEAQ. CDR3: CASSLPSQGTAFF. CDR3 sequence (DNA): TGTGCCAGCAGCTTACCATCACAGGGGACAGCTTTCTTT.

Worth noting for this clonotype: The junction and the germline gene differ at one end; a read error may be behind it. The V gene is TRBV11-1, the J gene TRBJ2-3; 9 bases agree with TRBD1. Germline V CDR1 and CDR2: SGHAT, FQDESV (reference sequence). This CDR3 has 15 amino acids. The CDR3: CSSSATTGGTDTQYF. The CDR3, as DNA: TGTTCCAGCAGCGCCACGACAGGGGGAACAGATACGCAGTATTTT.

Details on this clonotype: No conserved phenylalanine or tryptophan is present at the end of the CDR3, so a read error is the likely explanation. The gene calls are TRBV6-5 and TRBJ2-5; D uncertain. This CDR3 is built from 16 residues. Germline V gene data show CDR1 as MNHEY and CDR2 as SVGAGI. The V end was cut by 0 bases, the J end by 9 bases, with 20 bases between. The chain's CDR3 is CASSYSISGSVFSQYL. The CDR3 coding sequence is TGTGCCAGCAGTTACTCGATATCTGGGTCAGTCTTTTCCCAGTACTTA.

This clonotype is a singleton in its sample. The CDR3 DNA sequence: TGTGCCAGCAGTTTATCCCGAGGACCGGAGTACTTC. Its protein product is CASSLSRGPEYF. J is TRBJ2-7 and V is TRBV12-3 or TRBV12-4, with unresolved D. This CDR3 is 12 amino acids long. The V and J ends lost 2 bases and 11 bases respectively, with 13 bases between them.

In its sample, this clonotype was seen many times. This chain joins TRBV7-2 and TRBJ2-7; the D gene is possibly TRBD2 (5 bases). Looked up from germline, CDR1 is SGHTA and CDR2 is FQGNSA. This CDR3 contains 16 residues. V lost 0 bases and J 5 bases, leaving 17 bases between the germline ends. The CDR3 nucleotides are TGTGCCAGCAGCTTAGCGAAGGAGCGGAAGCACCACGAGCAGTACTTC. It yields the protein CASSLAKERKHHEQYF.

The chain recombines TRBV14 with TRBJ1-6, with TRBD1 matching 8 bases. The CDR3 totals 14 residues. Trimming removed 3 bases from V and 10 bases from J; junction bases left unmatched: 5. CDR1 SGHDN and CDR2 FVKESK come from the germline V gene. The CDR3 DNA reads TGTGCCAGCAGCCAGCTACAGGGGGGGTCACCCCTCCACTTT. This gives the protein CASSQLQGGSPLHF. Using reference TRBV14 and TRBJ1-6 for the parts outside the CDR3, the full variable domain is EAGVTQFPSHSVIEKGQTVTLRCDPISGHDNLYWYRRVMGKEIKFLLHFVKESKQDESGMPNNRFLAERTGGTYSTLKVQPAELEDSGVYFCASSQLQGGSPLHFGNGTRLTVT.

V and J are TRBV7-9 and TRBJ2-1, with D hard to call. The CDR3 consists of 12 residues. Germline-derived CDR1 and CDR2 are SEHNR and FQNEAQ (reference sequence). Trimming removed 4 bases at V and 7 bases at J, with 8 bases between. The CDR3 loop reads CASSSFGNEQFF. CDR3 sequence (DNA): TGTGCCAGCAGCTCCTTTGGGAATGAGCAGTTCTTC.

This clonotype was detected ten times or more. V and J are TRBV7-8 and TRBJ1-1; tentative D call: TRBD1 (6 bases). Germline-derived CDR1 and CDR2 are SGHVS and FQNEAQ. V lost 1 base, J lost 0 bases, and 9 bases lay in between. The CDR3 has 15 residues. CDR3 protein: CASSLEGTLNTEAFF. As DNA, the CDR3 is TGTGCCAGCAGCTTAGAAGGGACATTGAACACTGAAGCTTTCTTT.

This clonotype has at least ten counts. This chain uses TRBV12-3 or TRBV12-4 with TRBJ2-3, with D possibly matching TRBD1 (5 bases). The CDR3 extends over 14 amino acids. V lost 6 bases, J lost 7 bases, and 17 bases lay in between. CDR3 loop: CASSNPFRENTQYF. The CDR3 nucleotides are TGTGCCAGCAGCAACCCCTTCAGGGAAAATACGCAGTATTTT.

At least ten counts were recorded for this clonotype. CDR3 loop: CASSSHPDGSSYEQYF. Written as DNA, the CDR3 is TGTGCCAGCAGCTCCCATCCGGACGGGAGCTCCTACGAGCAGTACTTC. This chain uses TRBV7-9 with TRBJ2-7; D may be TRBD2 (6 bases). The CDR3 runs to 16 residues. CDR1 and CDR2 (germline): SEHNR, FQNEAQ (reference sequence). The V gene lost 4 bases and the J gene lost 0 bases, with 16 bases spanning the gap.

This clonotype has only a few counts. This chain links TRBV6-2 or TRBV6-3 with TRBJ2-1, with 10 bases identical to TRBD2. V trimming: 4 bases; J trimming: 3 bases; junction bases outside the gene matches: 9. This CDR3 contains 17 residues. The V gene's germline CDR1 is MNHEY and CDR2 SVGEGT. The CDR3 bases are TGTGCCAGCAGTTTCCCCGGACTAGCGGACTACTACAATGAGCAGTTCTTC. It translates to CASSFPGLADYYNEQFF.

A note on this clonotype: Germline and junction disagree at one end, which may indicate a read error. This chain connects TRBV7-2 to TRBJ1-5, with a tentative D call TRBD1 (6 bases). Germline lookup yields CDR1 SGHTA and CDR2 FQGNSA. CDR3 length equals 15 residues. CDR3 in DNA: TGTGCCAGCAGACCTACAGGGTCTTACGGTCATCCCCAGCCTTTT. Translating it yields CASRPTGSYGHPQPF.

This chain uses TRBV18 with TRBJ1-2; 11 bases match TRBD1. V lost 3 bases to trimming and J lost 2 bases; unmatched junction nucleotides: 2. Looked up from germline, CDR1 is KGHSH and CDR2 is LQKENI. The CDR3 spans 15 residues. The CDR3 protein is CASSPDRGRNYGYTF. Written as DNA, the CDR3 is TGTGCCAGCTCACCGGACAGGGGGCGCAACTATGGCTACACCTTC.

This clonotype was counted ten times or more. The V gene is TRBV28, the J gene TRBJ2-7, with D possibly called TRBD1 or TRBD2 (6 bases each). The CDR3 extends over 16 amino acids. Trimming took 5 bases from V and 4 from J, leaving 21 bases between them. Germline V gene data show CDR1 as MDHEN and CDR2 as SYDVKM. The CDR3 bases are TGTGCCAGCAGTCCCTTAGCTGGGGGGCGCGTTTACGAGCAGTACTTC. This encodes CASSPLAGGRVYEQYF.

This clonotype was counted between two and nine times. The rearrangement links TRBV27 to TRBJ1-3; possible D gene TRBD1, 5 bases. CDR3 length: 17 amino acids. V was shortened by 7 bases and J by 0 bases, with 19 bases between the two germline ends. Germline V gives CDR1 MNHEY, CDR2 SMNVEV (reference sequence). As DNA, the CDR3 is TGTGCCAGCATGGGGTCAAGGGGACTCTTCTCTGGAAACACCATATATTTT. Translating it yields CASMGSRGLFSGNTIYF.

The chain recombines TRBV27 with TRBJ2-3, with 11 nucleotides matching TRBD2. V was clipped by 5 bases and J by 3 bases; unmatched bases: 4. This CDR3 region has 15 residues. Germline CDR1 and CDR2: MNHEY and SMNVEV (reference sequence). CDR3 amino acids: CASSMGLAATDTQYF. The CDR3 nucleotides read TGTGCCAGCAGTATGGGACTAGCGGCAACAGATACGCAGTATTTT.

This clonotype turned up a few times. The chain recombines TRBV6-5 with TRBJ1-6, with 9 bases lining up with TRBD1. J gave up 7 bases and V 6 bases, and 10 bases lay outside the gene matches. The CDR3 contains 16 residues. CDR1 and CDR2 (germline): MNHEY, SVGAGI. CDR3 sequence reads: CASRITRTGANSPLHF. The CDR3 nucleotides are TGTGCCAGCAGGATAACAAGGACAGGGGCAAATTCACCCCTCCACTTT.

This clonotype showed up many times. The rearrangement links TRBV7-2 to TRBJ2-7, with D tentatively TRBD1 (5 bases). Trimming took 4 bases from V and 6 from J, leaving 13 bases between them. Per the germline V gene, CDR1 is SGHTA and CDR2 is FQGNSA. The CDR3 has 13 amino acids. This chain's CDR3 is CASSYRIQAEQYF. The CDR3 DNA sequence: TGTGCCAGCAGCTACAGGATCCAGGCCGAGCAGTACTTC.